This T cell receptor beta chain originates from a study of CD8+ T cells in alopecia areata. Background on the study: Tofacitinib therapy took 6 to 18 months; 6 months off drug came after.

Treatment meaning: oral pan-JAK inhibitor, 5-10 mg twice daily. J gave up 6 bases and V 2 bases, and 8 bases lay outside the gene matches. CDR1 is SGHNT and CDR2 is YENEEA in the germline V gene. The CDR3 spans 16 residues. This clone was observed a handful of times. Antigen unknown. RNA, once extracted, was reverse transcribed into cDNA for use as the sequencing template. Clones were sequenced by immunoSEQ multiplex PCR, and TCRdb holds only the in-frame ones, with some missing. The sample records some 240,000 clones, 50% to 60% being singletons. Study observations and caveats: A large proportion of expanded lesional clones were detected persisting in scalp and blood during tofacitinib. Expanded CD8+ clones among the top 100, as well as scalp clonality, were significantly decreased by tofacitinib. Scalp specimens additionally yield sequences from normal skin's resident alphabeta T cells.

This TCR derives from a human donor with alopecia areata. The V call is TRBV11-3, the J call TRBJ2-7; TRBD1 matches 12 bases. Material: CD4+ T cells sorted from blood, obtained at week 4, from a patient treated with tofacitinib. The CDR3 spells CASSLMGQGASGEQYF. CDR3 DNA sequence: TGTGCCAGCAGCTTAATGGGACAGGGGGCATCAGGCGAGCAGTACTTC.